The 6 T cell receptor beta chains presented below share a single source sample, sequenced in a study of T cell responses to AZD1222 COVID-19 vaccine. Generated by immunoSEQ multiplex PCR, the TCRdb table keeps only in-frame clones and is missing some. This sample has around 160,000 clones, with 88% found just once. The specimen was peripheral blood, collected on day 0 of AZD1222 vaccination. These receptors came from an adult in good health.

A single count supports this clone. The CDR3 loop reads CASTKGANSNYGYTF. CDR3 coding DNA: TGTGCCAGCACCAAGGGGGCCAATTCTAACTATGGCTACACCTTC. The genes are TRBV6-5 and TRBJ1-2; 7 bases align to TRBD1. Germline assignment: CDR1 MNHEY and CDR2 SVGAGI. The CDR3 spans 15 residues. J gave up 0 bases and V 7 bases, and 8 bases lay outside the gene matches.

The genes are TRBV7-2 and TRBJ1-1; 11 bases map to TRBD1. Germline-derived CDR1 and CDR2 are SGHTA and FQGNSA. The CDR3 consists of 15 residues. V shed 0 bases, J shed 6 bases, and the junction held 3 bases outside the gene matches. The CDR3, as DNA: TGTGCCAGCAGCTTAGCGATGGACAGGGGGCCTGAAGCTTTCTTT. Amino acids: CASSLAMDRGPEAFF.

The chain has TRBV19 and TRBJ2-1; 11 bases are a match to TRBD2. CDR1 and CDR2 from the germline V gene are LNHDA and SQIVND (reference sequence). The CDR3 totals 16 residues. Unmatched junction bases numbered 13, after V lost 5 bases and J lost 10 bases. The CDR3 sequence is CASSSRQTSGAPEQFF. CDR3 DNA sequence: TGTGCCAGTAGTTCACGCCAGACTAGCGGGGCTCCGGAGCAGTTCTTC. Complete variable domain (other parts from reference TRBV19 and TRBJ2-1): DGGITQSPKYLFRKEGQNVTLSCEQNLNHDAMYWYRQDPGQGLRLIYYSQIVNDFQKGDIAEGYSVSREKKESFPLTVTSAQKNPTAFYLCASSSRQTSGAPEQFFGPGTRLTVL.

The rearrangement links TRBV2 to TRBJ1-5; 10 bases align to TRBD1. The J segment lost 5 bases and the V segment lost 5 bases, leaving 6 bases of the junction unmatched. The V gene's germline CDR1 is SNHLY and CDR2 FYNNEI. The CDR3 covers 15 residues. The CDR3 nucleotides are TGTGCCAGCAGTCTTGAGGGACAGGGGTATCAGCCCCAGCATTTT. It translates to CASSLEGQGYQPQHF.

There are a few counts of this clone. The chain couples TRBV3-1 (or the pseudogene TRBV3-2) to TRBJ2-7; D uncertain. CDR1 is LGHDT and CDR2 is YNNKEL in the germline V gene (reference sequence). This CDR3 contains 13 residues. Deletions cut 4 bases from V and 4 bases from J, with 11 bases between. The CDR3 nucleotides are TGTGCCAGCAGCCGGGTAGGGCCGTACGAGCAGTACTTC. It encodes CASSRVGPYEQYF.

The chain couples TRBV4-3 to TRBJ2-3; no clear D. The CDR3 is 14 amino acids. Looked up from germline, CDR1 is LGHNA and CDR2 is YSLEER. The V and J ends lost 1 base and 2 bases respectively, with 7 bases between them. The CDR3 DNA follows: TGCGCCAGCAGCCAAGGTGGGAACACAGATACGCAGTATTTT. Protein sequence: CASSQGGNTDTQYF.